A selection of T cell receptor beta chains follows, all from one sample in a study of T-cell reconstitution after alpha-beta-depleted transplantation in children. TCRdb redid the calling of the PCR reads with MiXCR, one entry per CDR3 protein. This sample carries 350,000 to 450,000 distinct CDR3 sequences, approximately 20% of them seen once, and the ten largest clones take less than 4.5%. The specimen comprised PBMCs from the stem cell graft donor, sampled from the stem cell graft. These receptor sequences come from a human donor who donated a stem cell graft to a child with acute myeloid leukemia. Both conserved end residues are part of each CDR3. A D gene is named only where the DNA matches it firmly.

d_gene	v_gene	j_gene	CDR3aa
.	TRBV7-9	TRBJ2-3	CASSTYGTSTDTQYF
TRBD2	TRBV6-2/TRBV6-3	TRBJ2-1	CASSYILGGSLQNEQFF
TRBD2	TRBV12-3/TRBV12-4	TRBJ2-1	CASSSRGALAGGPGDEQFF
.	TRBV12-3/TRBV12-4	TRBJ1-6	CASSRHNSPLHF
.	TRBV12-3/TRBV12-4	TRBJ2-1	CASSPRDIEQFF
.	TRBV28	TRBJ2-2	CASSPSYGLGSANTGELFF
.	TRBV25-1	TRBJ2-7	CASRAAGAHEQYF
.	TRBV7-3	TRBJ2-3	CASSLSRRGGELDTQYF
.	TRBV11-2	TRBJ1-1	CASSFVAVNTEAFF
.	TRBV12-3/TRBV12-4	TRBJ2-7	CASSLKDYEQYF
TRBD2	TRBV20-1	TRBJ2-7	CSADQALAGGSYEQYF
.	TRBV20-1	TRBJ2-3	CSATHRYRTDTQYF
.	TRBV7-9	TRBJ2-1	CASSLSRGLSGDEQFF
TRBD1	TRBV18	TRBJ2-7	CASSPPGTGDVSYEQYF
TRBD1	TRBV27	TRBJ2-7	CASSPPFRTGIYEQYF
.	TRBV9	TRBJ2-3	CASSVASRTLDTQYF
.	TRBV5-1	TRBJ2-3	CASSLGPRGPTDTQYF
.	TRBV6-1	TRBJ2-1	CASSRLPGQPGDEQFF
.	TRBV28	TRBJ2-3	CASSLEATRASSTDTQYF
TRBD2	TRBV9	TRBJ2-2	CASSVGPPASGRLSGELFF
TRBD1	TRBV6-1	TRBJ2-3	CASSDPPGQGADTQYF
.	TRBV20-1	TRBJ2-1	CSASRGPNYNEQFF
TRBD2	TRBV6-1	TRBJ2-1	CASSPLGTSGNEQFF
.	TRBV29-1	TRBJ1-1	CSVQQGGLGEAFF
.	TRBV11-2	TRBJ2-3	CASSLQRPATQYF
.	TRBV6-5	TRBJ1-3	CASSYHSSATIYF
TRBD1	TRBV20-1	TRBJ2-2	CSARDRGSTGELFF
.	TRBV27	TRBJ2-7	CASSSGPHYEQYF
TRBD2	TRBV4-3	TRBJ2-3	CASSQDPAGGRTDTQYF
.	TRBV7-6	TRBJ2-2	CASSLETENTGELFF
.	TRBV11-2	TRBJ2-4	CASSGLRKNIQYF
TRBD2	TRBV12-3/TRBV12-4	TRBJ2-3	CASSFLAGGDTDTQYF
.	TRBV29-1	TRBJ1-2	CSVETSAGGNYLRGYTF
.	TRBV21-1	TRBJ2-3	CASSKATVQADTQYF
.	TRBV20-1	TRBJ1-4	CSARGLQGRNEKLFF
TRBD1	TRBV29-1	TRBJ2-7	CSVAFTGGYEQYF
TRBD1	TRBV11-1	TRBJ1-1	CASSPQRQGRYWAEAFF
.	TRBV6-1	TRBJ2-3	CASSRAMQSDTQYF
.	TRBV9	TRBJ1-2	CASSVDTYYGYTF
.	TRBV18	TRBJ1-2	CASSPMTEKSYGYTF
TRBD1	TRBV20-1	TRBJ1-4	CSARDRLGPGQGTEKLFF